The clone carrying this TCR beta chain was seen a single time. The method was immunoSEQ multiplex PCR; TCRdb's version includes in-frame clones alone and lacks a portion of them. The sample has 400,000 or so clones, approximately 92% seen once. The sample belongs to a study of blood T cell repertoires in COVID-19. On the study more broadly: Nucleic acid was either cDNA or gDNA, and it came from T cells, B-cell-depleted T cells, or PBMCs.

This study enrolled people aged 18 to 89 from 20 to 25 US geographic areas. Donors in Cohort 3 who had recovered were those with two negative PCRs, healthcare professional clearance, or resolution of their symptoms. The V segment lost 6 bases and the J segment 9 bases; nucleotides outside the gene matches: 4. Germline V gene data show CDR1 as MNHEY and CDR2 as SVGAGI. This CDR3 has 14 residues. V and J are TRBV6-5 and TRBJ2-1; 14 nucleotides line up with TRBD2. This sequence originates from a man aged 30 to 45 who had recovered from COVID-19. Material: PBMCs or T cells enriched from blood (not recorded which). The CDR3 spells CASSRTSGRIEQFF. The DNA of the CDR3 is TGTGCCAGCAGCCGGACTAGCGGGAGGATTGAGCAGTTCTTC.